This T cell receptor beta chain was retrieved from a study of Tregs in tolerant kidney transplant recipients. Clones were read by immunoSEQ multiplex PCR, and TCRdb kept only the in-frame ones, dropping some. Of tens of thousands of clones listed, roughly 86% are singletons. Mixed chimerism was transient after nonmyeloablative marrow transplants from related graft donors. Thawed PBMCs were FACS-sorted into unstimulated CD4+CD25+CD127- regulatory T cells, CD4+CD25- non-regulatory cells, CD4 and CD8 cells. This CDR3 comprises 15 residues. V lost 6 bases to trimming and J lost 8 bases; unmatched junction nucleotides: 15. Germline lookup yields CDR1 MNHEY and CDR2 SVGAGI.

Sequencing was performed on CD4+ T cells from blood (PBMCs), taken 6 months after the transplant. This receptor was obtained from a human patient who received a combined kidney and bone marrow transplant. Some T cells may be supplied by the graft donor. The V and J genes are TRBV6-5 and TRBJ1-2, with 7 bases lining up with TRBD1. CDR3: CASSSNRGPKIGYTF. CDR3 nucleotides: TGTGCCAGCAGCTCAAACAGGGGCCCCAAGATCGGCTACACCTTC.